The 17 T cell receptor beta chains presented below share a single source sample, sequenced in a study of cytomegalovirus exposure and HLA in healthy donors. PCR primers comprised 60 Vbeta and 13 Jbeta primers. The method was immunoSEQ multiplex PCR; TCRdb's version includes in-frame clones alone and lacks a portion of them. The repertoire includes roughly 130,000 clones, 83% of them detected once, and 1% to 1.5% sits in the top ten. Specimen: PBMCs. Receptors originate from a girl aged 2 to 10 in good health and CMV-seronegative.

The chain uses TRBV9 and TRBJ1-3; tentative D call: TRBD1 (5 bases). Germline-derived CDR1 and CDR2 are SGDLS and YYNGEE. Trimming left V 3 bases short and J 0 bases short, with 22 bases between. The CDR3 contains 19 residues. For the CDR3, the DNA is TGTGCCAGCAGCGAGGGGTGGGAGGGCGGCCGAAGCTCTGGAAACACCATATATTTT. This sequence encodes CASSEGWEGGRSSGNTIYF.

The CDR3 region is CAWRGQAHEQYF. For the CDR3, the DNA is TGTGCCTGGAGGGGACAGGCCCACGAGCAGTACTTC. J is TRBJ2-7 and V is TRBV30, with TRBD1 identical over 8 bases. The trim removed 3 bases at V and 5 bases at J, leaving 3 bases unmatched. The CDR3 covers 12 residues. Germline loops: CDR1 GTSNPN, CDR2 SVGIG (reference sequence).

V and J are TRBV12-5 and TRBJ1-3; D is perhaps TRBD1 (6 bases). CDR3 length equals 16 residues. Trimming left V 2 bases short and J 2 bases short, with 13 bases between. The germline V gene has CDR1 LGHNT and CDR2 FRNRAP. CDR3 nucleotides: TGTGCTAGTGGTTTGCCCTCCGGACAGCCTGGAAACACCATATATTTT. Translated: CASGLPSGQPGNTIYF. Full variable domain (outside the CDR3, taken from reference TRBV12-5 and TRBJ1-3): DARVTQTPRHKVTEMGQEVTMRCQPILGHNTVFWYRQTMMQGLELLAYFRNRAPLDDSGMPKDRFSAEMPDATLATLKIQPSEPRDSAVYFCASGLPSGQPGNTIYFGEGSWLTVV.

The chain carries TRBV28 and TRBJ2-3; TRBD2 matches at 10 bases. This CDR3 has 17 amino acids. Germline trimming cut 4 bases from V and 7 bases from J; bases unmatched to any gene: 14. Germline CDR1 reads MDHEN; CDR2 reads SYDVKM. The CDR3 nucleotides read TGTGCCAGCAGTTCGCCCCGGGCTAGCGGGAGAGGGAATACGCAGTATTTT. This sequence encodes CASSSPRASGRGNTQYF.

This clone was recorded a few times. The CDR3 is CASSRGGGEKLFF. Written as DNA, the CDR3 is TGTGCCAGCAGTCGTGGGGGGGGTGAAAAACTGTTTTTT. V gene TRBV6-5 combines with J gene TRBJ1-4, with D perhaps matching TRBD1 (5 bases). There are 13 residues in the CDR3. V was trimmed by 5 bases and J by 7 bases, leaving 11 bases between them. Per the germline V gene, CDR1 is MNHEY and CDR2 is SVGAGI.

The chain carries TRBV13 and TRBJ2-7; the match to TRBD1 covers 9 bases. The length of the CDR3 is 14 residues. Germline CDR1 reads PRHDT; CDR2 reads FYEKMQ (reference sequence). V dropped 2 bases and J dropped 4; count of bases not matched to a gene: 3. CDR3 nucleotide sequence: TGTGCCAGCAGCTTAAAACAGGGGGCGTACGAGCAGTACTTC. Residues: CASSLKQGAYEQYF. The full variable domain, rest sourced from reference TRBV13 and TRBJ2-7, is AAGVIQSPRHLIKEKRETATLKCYPIPRHDTVYWYQQGPGQDPQFLISFYEKMQSDKGSIPDRFSAQQFSDYHSELNMSSLELGDSALYFCASSLKQGAYEQYFGPGTRLTVT.

This clone was seen a single time. V and J are TRBV19 and TRBJ1-5; a weak D match, TRBD1 (5 bases). The CDR3 contains 16 residues. CDR1 is LNHDA, CDR2 SQIVND, per germline (reference sequence). With 4 bases removed from V and 3 bases from J, the gap between germline ends came to 16 bases. The CDR3 coding sequence is TGTGCCAGTAGTACAGCCGGGACTCAACTCAATCAGCCCCAGCATTTT. This translates into CASSTAGTQLNQPQHF. Full variable domain (remainder filled in from reference TRBV19 and TRBJ1-5): DGGITQSPKYLFRKEGQNVTLSCEQNLNHDAMYWYRQDPGQGLRLIYYSQIVNDFQKGDIAEGYSVSREKKESFPLTVTSAQKNPTAFYLCASSTAGTQLNQPQHFGDGTRLSIL.

This chain links TRBV13 with TRBJ2-2; D is undetermined. CDR1 is PRHDT, CDR2 FYEKMQ, per germline (reference sequence). V lost 1 base to trimming and J lost 0 bases, with 18 bases between them. The CDR3 has 19 amino acids. The CDR3, as DNA: TGTGCCAGCAGCTTAGCCCTGACCCAGAGGATAGCGAACACCGGGGAGCTGTTTTTT. The encoded protein is CASSLALTQRIANTGELFF.

The chain recombines TRBV7-6 with TRBJ2-1; TRBD2 matches at 9 bases. CDR1 is SGHVS, CDR2 FNYEAQ, per germline. Unmatched junction bases numbered 12, after V lost 5 bases and J lost 7 bases. The CDR3 covers 16 residues. This CDR3 reads CASSPRGREGRNEQFF. DNA for the CDR3: TGTGCCAGCAGCCCCAGAGGGCGGGAGGGCCGGAATGAGCAGTTCTTC.

The rearrangement uses TRBV27 and TRBJ2-1; 9 bases map to TRBD1. Trimming cost V 2 bases and J 2 bases; bases outside gene matches: 7. CDR1 and CDR2 from the germline V gene are MNHEY and SMNVEV (reference sequence). The length of the CDR3 is 17 residues. CDR3 DNA: TGTGCCAGCAGTTTAATAGGGGGACAGGGTCCCTACAATGAGCAGTTCTTC. It yields the protein CASSLIGGQGPYNEQFF.

The V call is TRBV6-1, the J call TRBJ2-7, with 10 bases aligning to TRBD2. The length of the CDR3 is 15 residues. Looked up from germline, CDR1 is MNHNS and CDR2 is SASEGT. V dropped 4 bases and J dropped 5; count of bases not matched to a gene: 8. CDR3 in amino acids: CASSVDSSGSNEQYF. In nucleotides, the CDR3 is TGTGCCAGCAGTGTGGATTCTAGCGGGAGTAACGAGCAGTACTTC.

This clone occurred once. V is TRBV4-1 and J is TRBJ2-1; 10 nucleotides agree with TRBD1. The CDR3 sequence is 16 residues long. The V segment lost 2 bases and the J segment 7 bases; nucleotides outside the gene matches: 8. Germline V lookup: CDR1 MGHRA, CDR2 YSYEKL. CDR3 loop: CASSQTLGTGVNEQFF. The CDR3, as DNA: TGCGCCAGCAGCCAAACCCTCGGGACAGGGGTGAATGAGCAGTTCTTC.

This chain connects TRBV19 to TRBJ2-5; TRBD2 matches at 7 bases. CDR3 length: 15 residues. Per the germline V gene, CDR1 is LNHDA and CDR2 is SQIVND (reference sequence). J lost 2 bases, V lost 6 bases, and 9 bases had no gene match. The chain's CDR3 is CASSARVGGQETQYF. The CDR3 DNA reads TGTGCCAGTAGCGCCCGAGTGGGAGGGCAAGAGACCCAGTACTTC.

The gene calls are TRBV4-3 and TRBJ1-1, with TRBD1 matching over 12 bases. V lost 3 bases to trimming and J lost 4 bases; unmatched junction nucleotides: 9. Per germline, CDR1 LGHNA and CDR2 YSLEER. CDR3 length: 17 residues. The CDR3 bases are TGCGCCAGCAGCCAGATACCGGGACAGGGGGCGCGCACTGAAGCTTTCTTT. Residues: CASSQIPGQGARTEAFF.

The chain couples TRBV6-4 to TRBJ2-1; 10 bases align to TRBD2. The V and J ends lost 8 bases and 8 bases, in that order; junction bases with no gene match: 9. The CDR3 covers 14 residues. CDR1 and CDR2 (germline): MRHNA, SNTAGT. The CDR3 coding sequence is TGTGCCAGCGGAGCGGGAGGGCCCGGGGATGAGCAGTTCTTC. It codes for CASGAGGPGDEQFF.

The genes are TRBV7-6 and TRBJ2-1, with 7 bases identical to TRBD2. The germline CDR1 and CDR2 sequences are SGHVS and FNYEAQ. The V and J ends lost 5 bases and 3 bases, in that order; junction bases with no gene match: 7. The CDR3 extends over 15 amino acids. The CDR3 spells CASSRSSGLYNEQFF. CDR3 sequence (DNA): TGTGCCAGCAGCCGCTCTAGCGGACTCTACAATGAGCAGTTCTTC.

The J gene is TRBJ1-4, the V gene TRBV5-6, with 10 positions matching TRBD1. The V gene's germline CDR1 is SGHDT and CDR2 YYEEEE. Unmatched junction bases numbered 5, after V lost 4 bases and J lost 5 bases. This CDR3 has 15 residues. In nucleotides, the CDR3 is TGTGCCAGCAGCCCCTGGGACAGGGGAAATGAAAAACTGTTTTTT. Translated, it gives CASSPWDRGNEKLFF.